These 21 T cell receptor beta chains were all obtained from the same sample, sequenced in a study of beta chain features in type 1 diabetes. Points from the study as a whole: Across all four CD4+ subsets, people with type 1 diabetes showed modestly shorter TCRB CDR3s.

The entirety of the isolated RNA underwent reverse transcription, so expressed TCRB transcripts were sequenced. Data came from immunoSEQ multiplex PCR; TCRdb stores just in-frame clones and leaves some out. The sample has about 640,000 clones, roughly an eighth seen once. Their cognate antigens are unknown. Material: naive CD4+ T cells from blood. Receptor source: a man aged 25 to 45 with type 1 diabetes.

This clone has only a few counts. The J gene is TRBJ2-5, the V gene TRBV7-7; 11 positions match TRBD2. This CDR3 region has 17 residues. Germline CDR1 reads SSHAT; CDR2 reads FNYEAQ (reference sequence). After removal of 3 bases from V and 1 base from J, the junction contained 7 bases not matched to a gene. CDR3 coding DNA: TGTGCCAGCAGCTTTAGCGGGGGGGCCGAAGCCCAAGAGACCCAGTACTTC. Translation gives CASSFSGGAEAQETQYF.

This clone was seen only a few times. The chain couples TRBV9 to TRBJ2-1; a possible D gene is TRBD1 (7 bases). Germline V lookup: CDR1 SGDLS, CDR2 YYNGEE. Trimming removed 2 bases from V and 9 bases from J, with 24 bases in between. CDR3 length: 17 amino acids. The CDR3 region has the DNA TGTGCCAGCAGCGTGGCAGATCCGATACAGGGGACTGCTGAGCAGTTCTTC. Residues: CASSVADPIQGTAEQFF.

This chain uses TRBV20-1 with TRBJ2-5; D gene ambiguous. The CDR3 loop spans 11 amino acids. Trimming removed 5 bases at V and 7 bases at J, with 11 bases between. The V gene's germline CDR1 is DFQATT and CDR2 SNEGSKA (reference sequence). CDR3 nucleotides: TGCAGTGCTTATTGGAAGACGACCCAGTACTTC. Translated: CSAYWKTTQYF.

The chain employs TRBV28 and TRBJ2-3; TRBD2 agrees at 8 bases. CDR1 and CDR2 (germline): MDHEN, SYDVKM. This CDR3 spans 14 amino acids. V was pared by 6 bases and J by 1 base, with 3 bases of the junction left unmatched. DNA for the CDR3: TGTGCCAGCAGGAGCGGGGGACGCACAGATACGCAGTATTTT. Its protein is CASRSGGRTDTQYF.

Only a few counts were recorded for this clone. This chain uses TRBV2 with TRBJ1-6; 9 bases map to TRBD1. The germline gives CDR1 SNHLY, CDR2 FYNNEI. J was trimmed by 10 bases and V by 6 bases; bases with no gene match: 10. This CDR3 spans 15 amino acids. DNA for the CDR3: TGTGCCAGCAGAGAATCGGGGACAGGGACCTCACCCCTCCACTTT. As protein: CASRESGTGTSPLHF.

This sequence joins TRBV13 and TRBJ1-5, with D hard to call. Germline values: CDR1 PRHDT, CDR2 FYEKMQ (reference sequence). The V end was cut by 0 bases, the J end by 0 bases, with 9 bases between. The CDR3 consists of 16 residues. The CDR3 DNA reads as TGTGCCAGCAGCTTAGGGAGGCAGTATAGCAATCAGCCCCAGCATTTT. This sequence encodes CASSLGRQYSNQPQHF.

This clone has more than one count but fewer than ten. This chain joins TRBV19 and TRBJ2-5; no definite D call. V lost 9 bases and J 3 bases, leaving 14 bases between the germline ends. Germline values: CDR1 LNHDA, CDR2 SQIVND (reference sequence). The CDR3 contains 13 residues. The CDR3 DNA is TGTGCCAGCTCGTATGTGGCGGAAGAGACCCAGTACTTC. Its protein product is CASSYVAEETQYF.

The chain combines TRBV4-1 with TRBJ2-3; D call uncertain. The CDR3 contains 13 residues. Germline V gives CDR1 MGHRA, CDR2 YSYEKL. V was pared by 1 base and J by 4 bases, with 6 bases between. CDR3 in amino acids: CASSQAPADTQYF. Written as DNA, the CDR3 is TGCGCCAGCAGCCAAGCGCCAGCAGATACGCAGTATTTT.

This clone was detected only a few times. This chain connects TRBV10-3 to TRBJ1-1; D is unresolved. The germline V and J ends were trimmed by 6 bases and 4 bases, with 18 bases remaining between them. From germline, CDR1 is ENHRY and CDR2 SYGVKD. This CDR3 comprises 15 residues. CDR3 region: CAISATERGSTEAFF. DNA for the CDR3: TGTGCCATCAGCGCAACAGAGAGAGGGAGCACTGAAGCTTTCTTT.

This chain joins TRBV7-9 and TRBJ2-2; D perhaps matches TRBD1 (5 bases). Between the trimmed V and J ends, which lost 4 bases and 5 bases, there was a span of 8 bases. Germline values: CDR1 SEHNR, CDR2 FQNEAQ (reference sequence). The CDR3 totals 13 residues. The chain's CDR3 is CASSYDRTGELFF. CDR3 in DNA: TGTGCCAGCAGCTATGACAGAACCGGGGAGCTGTTTTTT. Drawing the rest from reference TRBV7-9 and TRBJ2-2, the complete variable domain is DTGVSQNPRHKITKRGQNVTFRCDPISEHNRLYWYRQTLGQGPEFLTYFQNEAQLEKSRLLSDRFSAERPKGSFSTLEIQRTEQGDSAMYLCASSYDRTGELFFGEGSRLTVL.

This chain uses TRBV9 with TRBJ1-4; D is perhaps TRBD1 (5 bases). Germline assignment: CDR1 SGDLS and CDR2 YYNGEE. Trimming removed 0 bases at V and 5 bases at J, with 8 bases between. The CDR3 is made up of 14 amino acids. Written as DNA, the CDR3 is TGTGCCAGCAGCGTAGCCGGGGGGAATGAAAAACTGTTTTTT. This sequence encodes CASSVAGGNEKLFF.

The gene calls are TRBV5-1 and TRBJ2-5, with 9 nucleotides matching TRBD1. Per the germline V gene, CDR1 is SGHRS and CDR2 is YFSETQ. J lost 5 bases, V lost 5 bases, and 10 bases had no gene match. The CDR3 length is 15 residues. This CDR3 reads CASSRVPGQGETQYF. The CDR3 bases are TGCGCCAGCAGTCGAGTACCCGGACAGGGGGAGACCCAGTACTTC.

The chain's CDR3 is CAIESGNNEQFF. The CDR3 nucleotides are TGTGCCATCGAAAGCGGAAACAATGAGCAGTTCTTC. The chain couples TRBV10-3 to TRBJ2-1; perhaps TRBD2 as D (5 bases). Per the germline V gene, CDR1 is ENHRY and CDR2 is SYGVKD. This CDR3 spans 12 amino acids. V was pared by 8 bases and J by 5 bases, with 10 bases between.

The V call is TRBV12-5, the J call TRBJ2-2; TRBD2 agrees at 10 bases. CDR3 length equals 18 residues. Germline CDR1 reads LGHNT; CDR2 reads FRNRAP. The ends lost 4 bases at V and 6 bases at J; junction bases unmatched: 14. The CDR3 reads CASGSHPITSGVSGELFF. The CDR3 nucleotides are TGTGCTAGTGGTTCCCACCCGATCACTAGCGGGGTGTCCGGGGAGCTGTTTTTT.

This clone was counted at least ten times. This chain links TRBV18 with TRBJ2-7; TRBD2 is a possible D gene (5 bases). Per the germline V gene, CDR1 is KGHSH and CDR2 is LQKENI. The CDR3 has 13 residues. V lost 2 bases and J lost 5, with 10 bases in between. The CDR3, as DNA: TGTGCCAGCTCACCAAAAGCGGACCACGAGCAGTACTTC. Its protein is CASSPKADHEQYF.

This clone was seen only a few times. The V gene is TRBV5-1, the J gene TRBJ2-4, with unresolved D. Germline CDR1 is SGHRS and CDR2 is YFSETQ. This CDR3 contains 16 residues. V lost 0 bases to trimming and J lost 3 bases, with 13 bases between them. CDR3 nucleotides: TGCGCCAGCAGCTTGGCCGGGTACGCAGGCAAAAACATTCAGTACTTC. Residues: CASSLAGYAGKNIQYF.

The chain is built from TRBV9 and TRBJ2-4; D gene ambiguous. The CDR3 has 13 residues. The V gene lost 2 bases and the J gene lost 7 bases, with 10 bases spanning the gap. The germline V gene has CDR1 SGDLS and CDR2 YYNGEE. The CDR3 region is CASSVDLENIQYF. The CDR3 nucleotides read TGTGCCAGCAGCGTCGATTTGGAGAACATTCAGTACTTC.

The CDR3 DNA is TGTGCCAGCAGTTACGATTCCGGCTCCTACAATGAGCAGTTCTTC. It translates to CASSYDSGSYNEQFF. The gene calls are TRBV6-5 and TRBJ2-1, with D unresolved. With 2 bases removed from V and 0 bases from J, the gap between germline ends came to 8 bases. There are 15 residues in the CDR3. CDR1 and CDR2 from the germline V gene are MNHEY and SVGAGI.

A few counts support this clone. The chain carries TRBV18 and TRBJ1-3; D gene ambiguous. V was clipped by 1 base and J by 0 bases, with 13 bases between them. The CDR3 has 17 residues. Germline values: CDR1 KGHSH, CDR2 LQKENI. CDR3: CASSPQGARASGNTIYF. CDR3 in DNA: TGTGCCAGCTCACCACAGGGAGCGCGGGCCTCTGGAAACACCATATATTTT.

The chain is built from TRBV7-6 and TRBJ2-1, with 8 bases identical to TRBD2. Germline V gene lookup returns CDR1 SGHVS and CDR2 FNYEAQ. The J segment lost 15 bases and the V segment lost 1 base, leaving 5 bases of the junction unmatched. The CDR3 runs 12 residues. This chain's CDR3 is CASSLGSGEMFF. CDR3 in DNA: TGTGCCAGCAGCTTAGGTAGCGGGGAAATGTTCTTC. The whole variable domain, remainder taken from reference TRBV7-6 and TRBJ2-1, is GAGVSQSPRYKVTKRGQDVALRCDPISGHVSLYWYRQALGQGPEFLTYFNYEAQQDKSGLPNDRFSAERPEGSISTLTIQRTEQRDSAMYRCASSLGSGEMFFGPGTRLTVL.

The table lists this clone with a few counts. The V call is TRBV11-2, the J call TRBJ2-3, with 7 nucleotides matching TRBD2. CDR3 length equals 16 residues. The junction had 9 bases not matched to a gene; V was cut back by 5 bases and J by 1 base. Per the germline V gene, CDR1 is SGHAT and CDR2 is FQNNGV. The CDR3 DNA is TGTGCCAGCAGCCCCCGTTTGGGGGGGGGCACAGATACGCAGTATTTT. As protein: CASSPRLGGGTDTQYF. Drawing the rest from reference TRBV11-2 and TRBJ2-3, the complete variable domain is EAGVAQSPRYKIIEKRQSVAFWCNPISGHATLYWYQQILGQGPKLLIQFQNNGVVDDSQLPKDRFSAERLKGVDSTLKIQPAKLEDSAVYLCASSPRLGGGTDTQYFGPGTRLTVL.